This T cell receptor beta chain appears in the sequencing data of a study of cytomegalovirus exposure and HLA in healthy donors. PCR used 60 Vbeta primers and 13 Jbeta primers. Clones were read by immunoSEQ multiplex PCR, and TCRdb kept only the in-frame ones, dropping some. The sample holds hundreds of thousands of clones, 76% seen once. This clone was detected a few times. Trimming took 2 bases from V and 3 from J; bases not matched to a gene: 2. The CDR3 covers 15 residues. Germline CDR1 is KGHSH and CDR2 is LQKENI. The sequence was collected from a man aged 18 to 29 in good health and CMV-seronegative. V usage is TRBV18 and J usage is TRBJ2-1, with 9 bases identical to TRBD2. The sequenced material came from PBMCs. The CDR3 here is CASSPGGRGYNEQFF. CDR3 nucleotide sequence: TGTGCCAGCTCACCAGGCGGGAGGGGCTACAATGAGCAGTTCTTC.